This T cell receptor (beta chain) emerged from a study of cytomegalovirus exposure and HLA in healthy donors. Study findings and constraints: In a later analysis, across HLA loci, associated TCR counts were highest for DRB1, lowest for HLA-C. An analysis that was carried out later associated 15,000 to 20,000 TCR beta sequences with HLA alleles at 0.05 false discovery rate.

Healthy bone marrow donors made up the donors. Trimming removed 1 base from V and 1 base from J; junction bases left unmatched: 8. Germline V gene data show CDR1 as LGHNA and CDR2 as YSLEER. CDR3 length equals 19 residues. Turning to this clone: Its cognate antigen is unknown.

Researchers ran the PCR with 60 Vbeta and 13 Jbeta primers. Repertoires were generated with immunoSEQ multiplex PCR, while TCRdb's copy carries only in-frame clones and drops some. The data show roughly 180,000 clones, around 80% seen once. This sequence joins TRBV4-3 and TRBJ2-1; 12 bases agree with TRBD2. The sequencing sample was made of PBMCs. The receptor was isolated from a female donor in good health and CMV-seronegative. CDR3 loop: CASSQGRLAGVKSYNEQFF. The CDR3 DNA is TGCGCCAGCAGCCAAGGCAGACTAGCGGGAGTTAAATCCTACAATGAGCAGTTCTTC.